Sequencing of this T cell receptor beta chain was carried out in a study of shared clonotypes between healthy human individuals (dated by TCRdb to 2020 to 2021). Looking at the study overall: A few men and a couple of women, aged 18 to 49 years, made up the cohort. For each donor, CD4 naive and CD4 memory were each given three plates, CD8 naive was given two plates, and CD8 memory was given one plate. Leukapheresis yielded between about 0.85 and 9.5 billion PBMCs per donor. The study deeply sequenced blood TCR repertoires of about five healthy adults to estimate repertoire size and the extent of clonotype sharing between individuals. To increase sequencing depth and limit assay-specific biases, different laboratories used diverse techniques to prepare libraries and sequence TCR repertoires.

This clone was observed once. Its antigen target is currently unknown. No much larger clonotype is one base removed from it; base qualities were not supplied. The CDR3 spans 16 residues, from the cysteine through the phenylalanine. Here the CDR3 DNA is all that survives: 48 bases in frame from base 1. V ends up 1 base short and J 8 bases short, with an unmatched junction base count of 8. Reading the germline V gene gives CDR1 SGHRS and CDR2 YFSETQ. Using the deep immunoSEQ assay, multiplex PCR amplified TCR CDR3 regions from genomic DNA. For each cell subset, the extracted genomic DNA was distributed evenly across all wells of several immunoSEQ 96-well plates, and each plate served as one replicate. Each replicate PCR for sorted subsets received about 220 ng genomic DNA, equal to around 32,000 T cell genomes. Purified libraries were quantified with a Qubit 3.0 fluorometer, sized on a Bioanalyzer 2100, and re-quantified with the KAPA Library Quantification kit. Each immunoSEQ 96-well plate was sequenced on its own single-read 150-cycle Illumina NextSeq 550 flow cell. Per the source publication's procedure: Because the immunoSEQ output held only junctional sequences and lacked quality scores, the filtering could not match the filtering applied to full-length reads. To assign V/J genes and CDR3, sequences were annotated against IMGT germline references using PyIR, a Python wrapper for IgBLAST v1.9. Reads were removed for weak V/J assignments (E-value above 1e-6), missing CDR3, stop codons, out-of-frame junctions, or ambiguous translated residues. V3J clonotypes were defined as sequences sharing the same inferred V gene, J gene, and CDR3 amino acid sequence. Percentage overlap between repertoires was calculated by dividing the number of shared unique clonotypes by the size of the smaller repertoire. RTK rarefaction, the Chao1 estimator, and Recon v2.1 estimates of unobserved clonotypes were used to assess repertoire richness. Generation probabilities were computed with OLGA for all TCRbeta clonotypes obtained by the gDNA method from a handful of donors. The table was pulled from immuneACCESS by TCRdb, which kept in-frame rearrangements only. Such tables lose some clones; where checked, under half of the loss comes from unresolved V genes, and the rest has no known cause. Clone size and V and J calls were adopted from that table, with D and trimming inferred from the DNA. For this sample the table gives about 510,000 clones, of which 90% to 96% were detected only once. 0.06% of the sample is taken by the ten largest.

Healthy HIV-negative adults with no recently reported acute infections or vaccinations were included as donors. All donors were Caucasian adults living in Nashville, Tennessee, USA. Magnetic negative selection was used to enrich CD4+ T cells, after which naive cells were positively selected on CD45RA and the negative fraction became the memory subset. After blood collection by leukapheresis, PBMCs were isolated using Ficoll-Histopaque density gradient centrifugation and then cryopreserved in the vapor phase of liquid nitrogen. Purity and quantity of every magnetically sorted T cell population were checked by analytical flow cytometry. Genomic DNA was isolated from each sorted fraction and quantified by UV absorbance on a Nanodrop 2000c. On the study overall, not on this receptor specifically: Pairwise subsampling indicated that sequencing depth was expected to affect the degree of clonotype sharing among donors. Only blood was sampled, and tissue TCR repertoires likely differ from those in blood. Around 5.4% of naive CD4, 3.5% of naive CD8, around 2.3% of memory CD4, and 0.35% to 0.4% of memory CD8 clonotypes were shared across a few donors. Higher generation probabilities were observed for clonotypes shared by all four sorted-subset donors than for non-shared clonotypes. Rarefaction of sorted-subset datasets indicated incomplete sequencing despite the large sequencing depth. Naive subsets generally had larger estimated clonotype richness than memory subsets did. The genetic and exposure-history diversity represented was limited by the small number of donors.

The V and J genes are TRBV5-1 and TRBJ2-1, with 11 middle bases fitting TRBD1. What was sequenced was naive CD4+ T cells sorted from blood. Reading the label with the study, this specimen's cell subset or site is: CD45RA+ positively selected. This TCR came from a woman aged 30 to 39 in good health. DNA sequence: TGCGCCAGCAGCTTGACCCGGACAGGGGGCTGGGATGAGCAGTTCTTC. Its amino acids are CASSLTRTGGWDEQFF.